This section outlines one T cell receptor (beta chain) sequence together with its context. Its antigen remains unidentified. This specimen comes from a study of blood T cells in healthy people across ages. Findings of the study overall: Age advanced and TCR beta diversity per million T cells fell, roughly linearly. The long-lived group displayed more naive CD4+ cells, plus higher diversity, than the aged donors did. Not knowing donor CMV status may have confounded expanded clonotype changes.

The germline gives CDR1 MDHEN, CDR2 SYDVKM. With 6 bases removed from V and 4 bases from J, the gap between germline ends came to 10 bases. The CDR3 covers 12 residues. Then a second PCR, running roughly 7 to 11 cycles, was carried out with a sample-barcoded 5' primer and a J-beta primer mix. Every sample gave at least 2.5 million paired-end reads containing CDR3. TCRdb processed the 5' RACE reads anew with MiXCR; each CDR3 protein has one entry. The sample lists about 640,000 distinct CDR3 sequences, approximately 59% occurring once. The chain links TRBV28 to TRBJ2-7; D is perhaps TRBD2 (6 bases). This receptor was identified in a man aged 55 to 70 in good health. The specimen sequenced was blood. The CDR3 reads CASSRLVYEQYF. The DNA for the CDR3 is TGTGCCAGCAGCCGACTAGTTTACGAGCAGTACTTC.